A few counts support the clone carrying this T cell receptor beta chain. Per the original data handling: Reference gene primer amplification gave estimated nucleated cell counts. Assay: immunoSEQ multiplex PCR; the TCRdb copy retains only in-frame clones and omits some. V and J calls and clone size come straight from that table; D and trimming were deduced from the DNA. The sample lists 100,000 to 150,000 clones, 75% to 85% occurring once. Trimming took 3 bases from V and 7 from J; bases not matched to a gene: 6. Germline lookup yields CDR1 KGHDR and CDR2 SFDVKD. This CDR3 is built from 16 residues. This sample was included in a study of blood T cell repertoires in COVID-19. Study-level background: Samples taken during acute and convalescent COVID-19 were collected in the United States, Italy and Spain. T cells, B-cell-depleted T cells, or PBMCs provided the cDNA or gDNA that served as material.

This chain joins TRBV24-1 and TRBJ2-7; TRBD2 aligns across 15 bases. The specimen was peripheral blood. The receptor comes from a man between 40 and 49 years old with active or convalescent COVID-19. CDR3 amino acids: CATSDPGTSGRNEQYF. The CDR3, as DNA: TGTGCCACCAGTGATCCAGGGACTAGCGGGAGGAATGAGCAGTACTTC.